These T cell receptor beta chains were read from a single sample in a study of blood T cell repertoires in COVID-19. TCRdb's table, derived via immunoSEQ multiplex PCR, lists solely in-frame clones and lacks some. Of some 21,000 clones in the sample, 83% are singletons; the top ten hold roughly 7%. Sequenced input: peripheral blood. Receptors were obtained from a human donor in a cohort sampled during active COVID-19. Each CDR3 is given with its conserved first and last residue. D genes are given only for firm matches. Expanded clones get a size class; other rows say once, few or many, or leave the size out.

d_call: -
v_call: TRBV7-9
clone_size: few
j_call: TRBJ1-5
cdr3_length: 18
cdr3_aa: CASSLEFGRQDSNQPQHF
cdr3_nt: TGTGCCAGCAGCTTAGAATTTGGTAGGCAGGATAGCAATCAGCCCCAGCATTTT

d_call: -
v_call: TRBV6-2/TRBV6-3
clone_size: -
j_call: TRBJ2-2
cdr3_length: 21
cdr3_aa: CASSYLPAWTFIPANTGELFF
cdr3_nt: TGTGCCAGCAGTTACTTACCCGCATGGACTTTCATCCCCGCGAACACCGGGGAGCTGTTTTTT

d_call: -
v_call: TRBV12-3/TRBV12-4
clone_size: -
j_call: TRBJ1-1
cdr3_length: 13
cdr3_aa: CASSLASGVMAFF
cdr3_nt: TGTGCCAGCAGTTTGGCCTCAGGGGTGATGGCTTTCTTT

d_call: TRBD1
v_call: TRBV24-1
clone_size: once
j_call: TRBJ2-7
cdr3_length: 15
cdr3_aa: CATSDSGTASYEQYF
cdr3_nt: TGTGCCACCAGTGATTCCGGGACAGCCTCCTACGAGCAGTACTTC

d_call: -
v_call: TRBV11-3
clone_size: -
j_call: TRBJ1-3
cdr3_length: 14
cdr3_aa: CASSLNQGRNTIYF
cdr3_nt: TGTGCCAGCAGCTTAAACCAGGGGCGAAACACCATATATTTT

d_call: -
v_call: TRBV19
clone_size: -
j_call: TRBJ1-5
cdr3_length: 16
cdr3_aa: CASSLRPPGGNQPQHF
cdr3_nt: TGTGCCAGTAGCCTCAGACCTCCCGGGGGCAATCAGCCCCAGCATTTT

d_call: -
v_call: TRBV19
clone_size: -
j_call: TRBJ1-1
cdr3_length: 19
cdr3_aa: CASSISRFKDRGRYTEAFF
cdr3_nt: TGTGCCAGTAGTATCTCGAGGTTCAAGGACCGAGGGCGGTACACTGAAGCTTTCTTT

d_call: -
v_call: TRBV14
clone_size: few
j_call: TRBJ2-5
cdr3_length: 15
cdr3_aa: CASSQVRESFETQYF
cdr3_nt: TGTGCCAGCAGCCAAGTGAGAGAGTCATTTGAGACCCAGTACTTC

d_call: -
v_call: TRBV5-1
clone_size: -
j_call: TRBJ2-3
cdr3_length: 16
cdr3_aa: CASSLGTQGRTDTQYF
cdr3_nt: TGCGCCAGCAGCTTGGGAACACAGGGTAGGACAGATACGCAGTATTTT

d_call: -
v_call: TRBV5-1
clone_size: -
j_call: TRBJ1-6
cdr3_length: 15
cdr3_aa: CASSLGGRVGSPLHF
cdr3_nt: TGCGCCAGCAGCTTGGGTGGCAGGGTGGGTTCGCCCCTCCACTTT

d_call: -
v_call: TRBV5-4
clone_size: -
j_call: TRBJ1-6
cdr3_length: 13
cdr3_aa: CASSLLVGEPLHF
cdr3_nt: TGTGCCAGCAGCTTGCTGGTTGGGGAGCCCCTCCACTTT

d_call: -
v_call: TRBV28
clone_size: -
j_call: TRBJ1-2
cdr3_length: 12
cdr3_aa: CAGGQRSYGYTF
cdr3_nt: TGTGCCGGTGGACAGAGGAGCTATGGCTACACCTTC

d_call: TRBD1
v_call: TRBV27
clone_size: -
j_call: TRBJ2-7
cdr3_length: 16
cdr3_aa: CASSLGRTGITYEQYF
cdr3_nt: TGTGCCAGCAGTTTAGGTAGGACAGGAATTACCTACGAGCAGTACTTC

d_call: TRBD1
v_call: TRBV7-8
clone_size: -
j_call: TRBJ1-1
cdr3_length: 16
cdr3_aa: CASSLARDRGPTEAFF
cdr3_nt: TGTGCCAGCAGCTTAGCGCGGGACAGGGGGCCAACTGAAGCTTTCTTT

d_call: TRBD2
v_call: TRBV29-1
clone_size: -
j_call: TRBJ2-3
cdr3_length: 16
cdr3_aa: CSAERGGAASTDTQYF
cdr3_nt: TGCAGCGCCGAAAGGGGAGGGGCAGCTAGCACAGATACGCAGTATTTT

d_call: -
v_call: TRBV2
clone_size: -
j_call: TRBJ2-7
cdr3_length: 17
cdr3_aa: CASSEVGILTSFYEQYF
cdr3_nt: TGTGCCAGCAGTGAAGTAGGCATACTAACAAGCTTCTACGAGCAGTACTTC

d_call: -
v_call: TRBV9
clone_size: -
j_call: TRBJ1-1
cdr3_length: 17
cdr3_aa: CASSVVVSGSGFGEAFF
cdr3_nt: TGTGCCAGCAGCGTAGTGGTCTCGGGCAGCGGCTTCGGTGAAGCTTTCTTT

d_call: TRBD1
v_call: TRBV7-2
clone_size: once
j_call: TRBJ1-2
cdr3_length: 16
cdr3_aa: CASSSSPSTGNYGYTF
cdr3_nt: TGTGCCAGCAGCTCGTCCCCCTCGACAGGGAACTATGGCTACACCTTC

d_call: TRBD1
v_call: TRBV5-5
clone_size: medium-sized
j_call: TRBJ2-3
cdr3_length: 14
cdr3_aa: CASSRGQSTDTQYF
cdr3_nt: TGTGCCAGCAGCCGGGGACAGTCCACAGATACGCAGTATTTT

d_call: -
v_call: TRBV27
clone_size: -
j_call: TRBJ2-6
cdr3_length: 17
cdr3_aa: CASRLKGYQSGANVLTF
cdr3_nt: TGTGCCAGCAGGCTTAAGGGGTACCAATCTGGGGCCAACGTCCTGACTTTC

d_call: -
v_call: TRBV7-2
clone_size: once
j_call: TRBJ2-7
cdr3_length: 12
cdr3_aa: CASSSTSYEQYF
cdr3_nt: TGTGCCAGCAGCTCCACGAGCTACGAGCAGTACTTC

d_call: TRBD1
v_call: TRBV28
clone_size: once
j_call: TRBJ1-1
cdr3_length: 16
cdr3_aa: CASSLQQGAVGSEAFF
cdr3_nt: TGTGCCAGCAGTTTACAGCAGGGGGCTGTAGGCTCTGAAGCTTTCTTT

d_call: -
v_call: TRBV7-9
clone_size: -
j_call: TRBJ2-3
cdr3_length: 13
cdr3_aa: CASSDYREDTQYF
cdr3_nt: TGTGCCAGCAGCGATTACAGGGAGGATACGCAGTATTTT

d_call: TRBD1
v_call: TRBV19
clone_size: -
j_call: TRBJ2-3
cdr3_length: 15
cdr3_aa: CASSERTGSTDTQYF
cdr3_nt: TGTGCCAGTAGTGAGCGGACAGGGAGCACAGATACGCAGTATTTT

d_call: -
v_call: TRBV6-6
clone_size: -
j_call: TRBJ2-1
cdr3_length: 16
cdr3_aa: CASSYRAGLGGHEQFF
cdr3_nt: TGTGCCAGCAGTTACCGGGCCGGACTGGGGGGGCATGAGCAGTTCTTC

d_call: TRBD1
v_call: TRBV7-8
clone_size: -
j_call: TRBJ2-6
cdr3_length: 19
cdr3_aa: CASSLYRDRGQSGANVLTF
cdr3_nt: TGTGCCAGCAGCTTATATCGGGACAGGGGGCAATCTGGGGCCAACGTCCTGACTTTC

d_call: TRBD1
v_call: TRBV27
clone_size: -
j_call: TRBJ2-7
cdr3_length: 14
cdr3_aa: CASSLDRGRNEQYF
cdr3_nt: TGTGCCAGCAGTTTGGACAGGGGGCGCAACGAGCAGTACTTC

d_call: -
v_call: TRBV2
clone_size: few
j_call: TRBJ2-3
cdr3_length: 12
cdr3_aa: CASSQLSDTQYF
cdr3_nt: TGTGCCAGCAGCCAACTGTCAGATACGCAGTATTTT

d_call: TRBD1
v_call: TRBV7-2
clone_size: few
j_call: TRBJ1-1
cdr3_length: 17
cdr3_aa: CASSLAMRTGLNTEAFF
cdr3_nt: TGTGCCAGCAGCTTAGCGATGAGGACAGGGCTGAACACTGAAGCTTTCTTT

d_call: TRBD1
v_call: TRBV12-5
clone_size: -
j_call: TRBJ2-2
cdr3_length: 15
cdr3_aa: CAILRDRVNTGELFF
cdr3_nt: TGTGCTATCCTCCGGGACAGGGTGAACACCGGGGAGCTGTTTTTT

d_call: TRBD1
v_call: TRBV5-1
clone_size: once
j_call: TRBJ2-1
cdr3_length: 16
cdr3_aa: CASSLRTGNNYNEQFF
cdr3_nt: TGCGCCAGCAGCCTTCGGACAGGGAATAACTACAATGAGCAGTTCTTC

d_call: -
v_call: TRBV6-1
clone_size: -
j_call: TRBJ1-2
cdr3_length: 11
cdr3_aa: CASSEWEGYTF
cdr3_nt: TGTGCCAGCAGTGAATGGGAGGGCTACACCTTC

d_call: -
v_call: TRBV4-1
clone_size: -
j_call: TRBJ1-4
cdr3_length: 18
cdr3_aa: CASSQQKGGRTGNEKLFF
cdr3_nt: TGCGCCAGCAGCCAACAAAAAGGGGGACGGACCGGTAATGAAAAACTGTTTTTT

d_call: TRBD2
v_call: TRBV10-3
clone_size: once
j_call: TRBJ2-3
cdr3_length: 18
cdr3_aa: CAISESTQRGRRTDTQYF
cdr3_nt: TGTGCCATCAGTGAGTCGACGCAGCGGGGGAGACGCACAGATACGCAGTATTTT

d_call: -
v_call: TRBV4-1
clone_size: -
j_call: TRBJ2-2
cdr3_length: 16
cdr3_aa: CASSQESGVNTGELFF
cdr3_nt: TGCGCCAGCAGCCAAGAATCCGGGGTTAACACCGGGGAGCTGTTTTTT

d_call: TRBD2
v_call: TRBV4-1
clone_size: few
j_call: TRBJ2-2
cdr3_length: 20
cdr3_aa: CASSQTPLAGGQRNTGELFF
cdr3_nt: TGCGCCAGCAGCCAAACCCCACTAGCGGGGGGGCAGAGGAACACCGGGGAGCTGTTTTTT

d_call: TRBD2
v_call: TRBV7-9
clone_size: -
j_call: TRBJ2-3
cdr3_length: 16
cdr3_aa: CASSLRSGGSTDTQYF
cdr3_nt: TGTGCCAGCAGCTTAAGGAGCGGGGGTAGCACAGATACGCAGTATTTT

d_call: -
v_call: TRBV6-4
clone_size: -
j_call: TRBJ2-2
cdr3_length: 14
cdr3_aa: CASSPEGGTGELFF
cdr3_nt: TGTGCCAGCAGCCCTGAGGGAGGAACCGGGGAGCTGTTTTTT

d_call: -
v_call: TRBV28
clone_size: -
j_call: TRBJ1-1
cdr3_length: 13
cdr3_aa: CASKLGGGTEAFF
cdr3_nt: TGTGCCAGCAAGTTGGGCGGGGGCACTGAAGCTTTCTTT

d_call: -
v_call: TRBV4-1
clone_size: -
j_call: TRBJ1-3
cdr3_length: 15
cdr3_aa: CASSQAFFSGNTIYF
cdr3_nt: TGCGCCAGCAGCCAAGCCTTCTTTTCTGGAAACACCATATATTTT

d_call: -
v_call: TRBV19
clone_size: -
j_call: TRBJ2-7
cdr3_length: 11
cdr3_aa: CASGTKRQQYF
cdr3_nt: TGTGCCAGTGGGACAAAGCGGCAGCAGTACTTC